The 16 T cell receptor beta chains presented below share a single source sample, sequenced in a study of graft-versus-host responses after intestinal transplantation. Here immunoSEQ multiplex PCR was the method, and the copy in TCRdb shows in-frame clones only, minus some. The table has tens of thousands of clones, about 95% seen once. These receptors' antigens are unknown. Sequencing was performed on unstimulated CD4+ T cells sorted from spleen or lymph node cells, taken before transplant. Receptors were obtained from a human donor who was the organ donor for an intestinal transplant.

The chain carries TRBV5-1 and TRBJ2-3; D gene uncertain. Germline assignment: CDR1 SGHRS and CDR2 YFSETQ. The ends were cut back, 0 bases at V and 0 bases at J, with 5 bases in the middle. The CDR3 runs to 14 residues. CDR3 sequence (DNA): TGCGCCAGCAGCTTGGGGGCAAGCACAGATACGCAGTATTTT. It translates to CASSLGASTDTQYF.

This chain joins TRBV4-1 and TRBJ1-5; 9 nucleotides agree with TRBD1. The CDR3 runs to 15 residues. V lost 3 bases and J lost 6; bases outside the gene matches: 6. Germline V gene sequence: CDR1 MGHRA, CDR2 YSYEKL. CDR3 DNA: TGCGCCAGCAGCCATCCCGGACAGGGGACTCAGCCCCAGCATTTT. As protein: CASSHPGQGTQPQHF.

The V and J genes are TRBV7-2 and TRBJ2-5, with D possibly TRBD1 on 7 matching bases. V was trimmed by 4 bases and J by 2 bases, leaving 11 bases between them. The CDR3 extends over 14 amino acids. CDR1 is SGHTA and CDR2 is FQGNSA in the germline V gene. In DNA, the CDR3 is TGTGCCAGCAGCTCCAGGGGGGATCAAGAGACCCAGTACTTC. It is translated as CASSSRGDQETQYF.

The V call is TRBV6-5, the J call TRBJ1-1; D call uncertain. The CDR3 spans 15 residues. V was pared by 2 bases and J by 0 bases, with 10 bases between. Germline values: CDR1 MNHEY, CDR2 SVGAGI. In DNA form, the CDR3 reads TGTGCCAGCAGTTACCGGCCGCCTATGAACACTGAAGCTTTCTTT. Translated, it gives CASSYRPPMNTEAFF.

CDR3 coding DNA: TGTGCCAGCAGGCTCGGGACGGACAATTCACCCCTCCACTTT. Its translation is CASRLGTDNSPLHF. This chain uses TRBV6-1 with TRBJ1-6, with a possible D match to TRBD1 (5 bases). Germline V gene data show CDR1 as MNHNS and CDR2 as SASEGT. Trimming took 6 bases from V and 7 from J, leaving 13 bases between them. The CDR3 covers 14 residues.

The genes are TRBV6-6 and TRBJ1-2, with 10 bases aligning to TRBD1. The V gene end was trimmed by 2 bases and the J gene end by 2 bases; junction bases not matched to a gene: 5. The CDR3 has 16 residues. Germline CDR1 reads MNHNY; CDR2 reads SVGAGI (reference sequence). CDR3 coding DNA: TGTGCCAGCAGTTACACCCCGGGACAGGGGAACTATGGCTACACCTTC. This gives the protein CASSYTPGQGNYGYTF.

This rearrangement joins TRBV5-1 to TRBJ2-1; D remains unclear. Germline V gene sequence: CDR1 SGHRS, CDR2 YFSETQ. The CDR3 is 13 amino acids. Trimming cost V 0 bases and J 10 bases, with 11 bases left between them. Written as DNA, the CDR3 is TGCGCCAGCAGCTTGGTTGCCCCTCCAGAGCAGTTCTTC. It translates to CASSLVAPPEQFF.

Regarding this clone: The sample has other DNA sequences that encode this CDR3 too. This sequence joins TRBV28 and TRBJ2-1; 8 nucleotides align to TRBD2. With 5 bases clipped from V and 4 bases from J, the junction kept 10 bases outside the gene matches. The CDR3 is 16 amino acids. Per germline, CDR1 MDHEN and CDR2 SYDVKM. CDR3 sequence: CASSPLAGGQYNEQFF. Written as DNA, the CDR3 is TGTGCCAGCAGTCCTCTTGCGGGGGGCCAGTACAATGAGCAGTTCTTC.

The V and J genes are TRBV19 and TRBJ2-5; D perhaps matches TRBD1 (6 bases). The V end was cut by 3 bases, the J end by 9 bases, with 11 bases between. The CDR3 spans 12 residues. Per germline, CDR1 LNHDA and CDR2 SQIVND (reference sequence). The CDR3 bases are TGTGCCAGTAGTATGGACAGCATGGCCCAGTACTTC. Encoded protein: CASSMDSMAQYF.

This chain connects TRBV2 to TRBJ2-1; TRBD1 matches at 7 bases. This CDR3 is 16 amino acids long. From germline, CDR1 is SNHLY and CDR2 FYNNEI. With 8 bases clipped from V and 1 base from J, the junction kept 11 bases outside the gene matches. CDR3 in DNA: TGTGCCAGCGCCAAGGGGACAGTAGTATCCTACAATGAGCAGTTCTTC. Translating gives CASAKGTVVSYNEQFF.

For the CDR3, the DNA is TGTGCCAGCAGCACCGACAACTCTGGAAACACCATATATTTT. As protein: CASSTDNSGNTIYF. The chain combines TRBV11-2 with TRBJ1-3; D uncertain. Germline V CDR1 and CDR2: SGHAT, FQNNGV. The V gene lost 5 bases and the J gene lost 0 bases, with 8 bases spanning the gap. The CDR3 spans 14 residues.

The chain is built from TRBV11-3 and TRBJ2-7; 10 nucleotides agree with TRBD1. There are 17 residues in the CDR3. With 2 bases clipped from V and 3 bases from J, the junction kept 10 bases outside the gene matches. From germline, CDR1 is SGHNT and CDR2 YENEEA. CDR3 in amino acids: CASSLMSGTGANYEQYF. The CDR3 region has the DNA TGTGCCAGCAGCTTAATGTCCGGGACAGGGGCTAACTACGAGCAGTACTTC.

The chain links TRBV5-5 to TRBJ1-1; D is uncertain. Germline V gene data show CDR1 as SGHKS and CDR2 as YYEKEE (reference sequence). With 8 bases removed from V and 5 bases from J, the gap between germline ends came to 19 bases. The CDR3 has 14 residues. In DNA, the CDR3 is TGTGCCAGTAGCCGTAGCGTAGGAGGTACTGAAGCTTTCTTT. Residues: CASSRSVGGTEAFF.

This chain uses TRBV5-1 with TRBJ2-5; 16 nucleotides line up with TRBD2. The germline CDR1 and CDR2 sequences are SGHRS and YFSETQ. The junction had 7 bases not matched to a gene; V was cut back by 3 bases and J by 5 bases. This CDR3 has 17 amino acids. The CDR3 DNA follows: TGCGCCAGCAGCTCGGGGACTAGCGGGGGGGCCCAGGAGACCCAGTACTTC. It yields the protein CASSSGTSGGAQETQYF.

In its sample, this clone was seen once. CDR3 sequence reads: CASSLNPSPYNEQFF. CDR3 nucleotides: TGTGCCAGCAGCTTAAATCCCTCTCCCTACAATGAGCAGTTCTTC. The rearrangement links TRBV7-3 to TRBJ2-1; D gene ambiguous. There are 15 residues in the CDR3. Trimming removed 1 base at V and 2 bases at J, with 9 bases between. Germline V gene data show CDR1 as SGHTA and CDR2 as FQGTGA.

This sequence joins TRBV6-5 and TRBJ2-7; D tentatively fits TRBD1 or TRBD2 (5 bases each). Trimming removed 2 bases from V and 1 base from J, with 15 bases in between. There are 16 residues in the CDR3. Germline V gives CDR1 MNHEY, CDR2 SVGAGI. DNA for the CDR3: TGTGCCAGCAGTTACGCCGGGACCGGGGCGTCCTACGAGCAGTACTTC. Amino acids: CASSYAGTGASYEQYF.